The 28 T cell receptor beta chains below come from one sample, sequenced in a study of blood T cells in healthy people across ages. Alongside a J-beta primer mix, a sample-barcoded 5' primer served in a second PCR lasting about 7 to 11 cycles. TCRdb reprocessed the 5' RACE reads with MiXCR, giving one entry per CDR3 protein. The top ten hold more than 2% of the sample, which has 1.5 million to 2 million distinct CDR3 sequences, around 48% seen once. Material for sequencing was blood. The receptors originated from a woman in her 40s in good health.

The rearrangement uses TRBV7-8 and TRBJ2-7; D is possibly TRBD1 (5 bases). V lost 3 bases to trimming and J lost 3 bases, with 9 bases between them. CDR1 SGHVS and CDR2 FQNEAQ come from the germline V gene. This CDR3 has 13 amino acids. CDR3: CASSFTGYYEQYF. CDR3 nucleotides: TGTGCCAGCAGCTTTACAGGCTACTACGAGCAGTACTTC.

This sequence joins TRBV6-2 or TRBV6-3 and TRBJ2-3, with 11 bases aligning to TRBD2. This CDR3 is built from 16 residues. Germline V lookup: CDR1 MNHEY, CDR2 SVGEGT. The junction had 3 bases not matched to a gene; V was cut back by 2 bases and J by 2 bases. The CDR3 is CASSYILAGVTDTQYF. Written as DNA, the CDR3 is TGTGCCAGCAGTTACATACTAGCGGGGGTCACAGATACGCAGTATTTT.

At least ten counts were recorded for this clonotype. The chain joins TRBV2 to TRBJ2-3, with D possibly TRBD2 on 5 matching bases. Germline CDR1 and CDR2: SNHLY and FYNNEI. The CDR3 runs to 12 residues. Trimming pared 8 bases from V and 3 bases from J, leaving 9 bases between. This chain's CDR3 is CASRGFTDTQYF. The CDR3 DNA is TGTGCCAGCCGAGGGTTTACAGATACGCAGTATTTT.

This chain uses TRBV9 with TRBJ2-3; D gene uncertain. V lost 0 bases and J lost 2, with 10 bases in between. Germline V gene data show CDR1 as SGDLS and CDR2 as YYNGEE. The CDR3 runs to 15 residues. As DNA, the CDR3 is TGTGCCAGCAGCGTAGCCCCCCAACCCACAGATACGCAGTATTTT. Its translation is CASSVAPQPTDTQYF.

This chain uses TRBV7-2 with TRBJ2-5; unclear D gene. V was shortened by 5 bases and J by 3 bases, with 10 bases between the two germline ends. Per germline, CDR1 SGHTA and CDR2 FQGNSA. CDR3 size: 13 residues. As DNA, the CDR3 is TGTGCCAGCAGCATAGGCCCTAAAGAGACCCAGTACTTC. Amino acid sequence: CASSIGPKETQYF.

About this clonotype: A junction end diverges from the germline sequence, so it may reflect a read error. This chain uses TRBV24-1 with TRBJ1-5, with D maybe TRBD1 (5 bases). The germline gives CDR1 KGHDR, CDR2 SFDVKD. The CDR3 extends over 15 amino acids. The CDR3 DNA follows: TGTGCCACCAGTGATGGAGGGGTGATCAATCGGCCCCAGCATTTT. This codes for CATSDGGVINRPQHF.

A few counts support this clonotype. The chain couples TRBV7-2 to TRBJ2-3, with D maybe TRBD1 (5 bases). This CDR3 spans 15 amino acids. Germline lookup yields CDR1 SGHTA and CDR2 FQGNSA. V was shortened by 1 base and J by 1 base, with 9 bases between the two germline ends. The CDR3 spells CASSLEGMGTDTQYF. The DNA for the CDR3 is TGTGCCAGCAGCTTAGAGGGGATGGGCACAGATACGCAGTATTTT.

This clonotype was seen only a few times. The chain has TRBV27 and TRBJ2-1; no clear D. Germline lookup yields CDR1 MNHEY and CDR2 SMNVEV (reference sequence). V was cut by 3 bases and J by 9 bases, with 9 bases left in between. CDR3 length: 12 amino acids. This chain's CDR3 is CASSLRLTEQFF. The CDR3 DNA sequence: TGTGCCAGCAGTTTGCGGCTCACTGAGCAGTTCTTC.

This clonotype was counted between two and nine times. The chain recombines TRBV4-3 with TRBJ2-1, with 7 bases that match TRBD1. Germline CDR1 and CDR2: LGHNA and YSLEER. This CDR3 region has 12 residues. The V segment lost 3 bases and the J segment 7 bases; nucleotides outside the gene matches: 0. This CDR3 reads CASSQTGNEQFF. CDR3 coding DNA: TGCGCCAGCAGCCAGACAGGGAATGAGCAGTTCTTC.

The chain is built from TRBV6-6 and TRBJ2-4, with 10 positions matching TRBD1. V lost 6 bases to trimming and J lost 0 bases; unmatched junction nucleotides: 8. The CDR3 totals 17 residues. Germline V gene sequence: CDR1 MNHNY, CDR2 SVGAGI (reference sequence). The chain's CDR3 is CASRTDRGRIAKNIQYF. The CDR3, as DNA: TGTGCCAGCAGAACGGACAGGGGGAGAATAGCCAAAAACATTCAGTACTTC.

This clonotype was recorded only once. The V and J genes are TRBV6-6 and TRBJ2-5; TRBD2 is a possible D gene (5 bases). The CDR3 covers 15 residues. In germline, CDR1 is MNHNY, CDR2 SVGAGI (reference sequence). V lost 5 bases and J lost 4, with 17 bases in between. The CDR3 DNA sequence: TGTGCCAGCAGTCGACCTACTAGATTAGGAGAGACCCAGTACTTC. Translated: CASSRPTRLGETQYF.

The V gene is TRBV28, the J gene TRBJ1-5, with 7 bases lining up with TRBD1. The V and J ends lost 6 bases and 5 bases, in that order; junction bases with no gene match: 4. This CDR3 is built from 13 residues. Per the germline V gene, CDR1 is MDHEN and CDR2 is SYDVKM. CDR3 residues: CASRRQGHQPQHF. DNA of the CDR3: TGTGCCAGCAGGAGACAGGGACATCAGCCCCAGCATTTT.

This sequence joins TRBV14 and TRBJ2-3; 7 bases agree with TRBD1. From germline, CDR1 is SGHDN and CDR2 FVKESK. The CDR3 extends over 13 amino acids. J was trimmed by 10 bases and V by 4 bases; bases with no gene match: 8. The CDR3 coding sequence is TGTGCCAGCAGCCTCTCAGGGGGTCAGGCGCAGTATTTT. Translated: CASSLSGGQAQYF.

The chain joins TRBV7-2 to TRBJ2-5, with 8 bases fitting TRBD1. The germline V gene encodes CDR1 SGHTA and CDR2 FQGNSA. V trimming: 4 bases; J trimming: 9 bases; junction bases outside the gene matches: 10. This CDR3 has 14 residues. CDR3 in DNA: TGTGCCAGCAGCTACTGGGGACAGGCGGTCGCCCAGTACTTC. Encoded protein: CASSYWGQAVAQYF.

Details on this clonotype: This sequence may be a read error, since a much larger clone differs from it by one base. The V gene is TRBV7-8, the J gene TRBJ2-1; weak D call: TRBD1 (5 bases). From germline, CDR1 is SGHVS and CDR2 FQNEAQ. Trimming cost V 5 bases and J 12 bases, with 26 bases left between them. CDR3 length: 16 amino acids. The CDR3 DNA reads as TGTGCCAGCAGCATACAGGACCCTGGGGATGTATCTGTGCAGTTCTTC. This codes for CASSIQDPGDVSVQFF.

This clonotype was seen just once. A much larger clone sits a single nucleotide away, making a read error possible. The chain recombines TRBV6-6 with TRBJ2-4; D is perhaps TRBD2 (5 bases). Gene TRBJ2-7 matches the end of the DNA better, so the J call may be wrong. The CDR3 length is 13 residues. In germline, CDR1 is MNHNY, CDR2 SVGAGI (reference sequence). Here the CDR3 reads CASSYEGTYEQYF. The CDR3 nucleotides are TGTGCCAGCAGTTACGAGGGAACCTACGAGCAGTACTTC.

The chain is built from TRBV25-1 and TRBJ2-1; D is ambiguous. Germline CDR1 is MGHDK and CDR2 is SYGVNS. This CDR3 is built from 12 residues. The V end was cut by 2 bases, the J end by 8 bases, with 7 bases between. The CDR3 reads CASSEIWYEQFF. In DNA, the CDR3 is TGTGCCAGCAGTGAAATTTGGTATGAGCAGTTCTTC.

This chain connects TRBV27 to TRBJ2-3; D is perhaps TRBD2 (6 bases). The CDR3 consists of 12 residues. Trimming took off 3 bases at V and 8 bases at J, with 9 bases between the two ends. Germline assignment: CDR1 MNHEY and CDR2 SMNVEV (reference sequence). Written as DNA, the CDR3 is TGTGCCAGCAGTTTTAGCGGCTTTACGCAGTATTTT. Translating gives CASSFSGFTQYF.

The chain carries TRBV27 and TRBJ1-1, with a possible D match to TRBD1 (5 bases). V lost 4 bases, J lost 7 bases, and 10 bases lay in between. The CDR3 has 12 amino acids. Germline values: CDR1 MNHEY, CDR2 SMNVEV (reference sequence). In DNA, the CDR3 is TGTGCCAGCAGTTCCCTAAGGGGTGAAGCTTTCTTT. Protein: CASSSLRGEAFF.

J is TRBJ2-5 and V is TRBV4-2, with 9 bases matching TRBD2. CDR1 and CDR2 (germline): LGHNA, YNFKEQ. The CDR3 has 16 amino acids. V was pared by 4 bases and J by 1 base, with 7 bases of the junction left unmatched. The CDR3: CASSPRGRAPQETQYF. As DNA, the CDR3 is TGTGCCAGCAGCCCCCGCGGGAGGGCCCCCCAAGAGACCCAGTACTTC.

This clonotype was seen a handful of times. J is TRBJ2-4 and V is TRBV9; D call uncertain. V was cut by 3 bases and J by 5 bases, with 18 bases left in between. The CDR3 sequence is 16 residues long. Looked up from germline, CDR1 is SGDLS and CDR2 is YYNGEE. CDR3 nucleotide sequence: TGTGCCAGCAGCGCCCCGATCGCTGGCTCTGAAAACATTCAGTACTTC. Its translation: CASSAPIAGSENIQYF.

V gene TRBV7-2 combines with J gene TRBJ2-5; 8 nucleotides match TRBD1. Per germline, CDR1 SGHTA and CDR2 FQGNSA. V trimming: 3 bases; J trimming: 3 bases; junction bases outside the gene matches: 9. This CDR3 has 16 residues. The CDR3 sequence is CASSLQGAMGEETQYF. Here the CDR3 DNA reads TGTGCCAGCAGCTTGCAGGGGGCTATGGGGGAAGAGACCCAGTACTTC.

Only a few counts were recorded for this clonotype. V is TRBV27 and J is TRBJ2-1; TRBD2 agrees at 7 bases. V shed 3 bases and J 0 bases; nucleotides not matched to a gene: 8. The CDR3 sequence is 17 residues long. Germline CDR1 and CDR2: MNHEY and SMNVEV (reference sequence). The CDR3 loop reads CASSFSGRGSSYNEQFF. CDR3 nucleotide sequence: TGTGCCAGCAGTTTTTCAGGGCGGGGGAGCTCCTACAATGAGCAGTTCTTC.

This chain uses TRBV7-3 with TRBJ1-1, with D hard to call. There are 15 residues in the CDR3. The V end was cut by 2 bases, the J end by 8 bases, with 18 bases between. Germline V gene lookup returns CDR1 SGHTA and CDR2 FQGTGA. The CDR3 spells CASSLEGSGIKEAFF. The CDR3 DNA follows: TGTGCCAGCAGCTTAGAGGGATCAGGAATAAAGGAAGCTTTCTTT.

The V gene is TRBV20-1, the J gene TRBJ2-1; either TRBD1 or TRBD2 may supply D (5 bases each). Germline CDR1 and CDR2: DFQATT and SNEGSKA (reference sequence). CDR3 size: 12 residues. V gave up 6 bases and J gave up 6 bases, with 12 bases separating them. CDR3: CSANRDLNEQFF. The CDR3 bases are TGCAGTGCAAACCGGGACCTCAATGAGCAGTTCTTC.

The CDR3 coding sequence is TGTGCCAGCAGCACCCGTAGCGGGGGGAACCAAGAGACCCAGTACTTC. This codes for CASSTRSGGNQETQYF. The V gene is TRBV28, the J gene TRBJ2-5; 10 bases align to TRBD2. CDR1 MDHEN and CDR2 SYDVKM come from the germline V gene. V lost 6 bases and J lost 0; bases outside the gene matches: 7. CDR3 size: 16 residues.

This clonotype was detected only a few times. The CDR3 sequence: CASSFNGAGGSYNEQFF. CDR3 nucleotide sequence: TGCGCCAGCAGCTTCAACGGGGCAGGGGGTTCCTACAATGAGCAGTTCTTC. The V call is TRBV5-1, the J call TRBJ2-1; 7 nucleotides align to TRBD1. V shed 2 bases and J 1 base; nucleotides not matched to a gene: 9. CDR1 is SGHRS, CDR2 YFSETQ, per germline. CDR3 size: 17 residues.

In DNA, the CDR3 is TGTGCCAGCAGTGAAATGCAGGGAGGGGGCTACACCTTC. Its protein product is CASSEMQGGGYTF. The chain links TRBV6-4 to TRBJ1-2; possible D gene TRBD1, 5 bases. V was trimmed by 3 bases and J by 8 bases, leaving 13 bases between them. The CDR3 extends over 13 amino acids. CDR1 is MRHNA, CDR2 SNTAGT, per germline.